Given below is one TCR beta chain in context. Profiling relied on immunoSEQ multiplex PCR, and the TCRdb table lists in-frame clones only, not all of them. The data contain roughly 250,000 clones, around 82% of them singletons. This entry belongs to a study of blood T cell repertoires in COVID-19. Study-wide context: Samples came from the United States, Italy and Spain, spanning acute and convalescent COVID-19. Sample material is recorded as cDNA or gDNA derived from T cells, B-cell-depleted T cells, or PBMCs.

V trimming: 6 bases; J trimming: 13 bases; junction bases outside the gene matches: 11. The CDR3 totals 12 residues. Source material: peripheral blood. The V and J genes are TRBV12-3 or TRBV12-4 and TRBJ1-1; 7 positions match TRBD1. The receptor's source is a human donor in a cohort sampled during active COVID-19. In DNA form, the CDR3 reads TGTGCCAGCAGCGAACCGGGACAGCGCGTTTTCTTT. It encodes CASSEPGQRVFF.